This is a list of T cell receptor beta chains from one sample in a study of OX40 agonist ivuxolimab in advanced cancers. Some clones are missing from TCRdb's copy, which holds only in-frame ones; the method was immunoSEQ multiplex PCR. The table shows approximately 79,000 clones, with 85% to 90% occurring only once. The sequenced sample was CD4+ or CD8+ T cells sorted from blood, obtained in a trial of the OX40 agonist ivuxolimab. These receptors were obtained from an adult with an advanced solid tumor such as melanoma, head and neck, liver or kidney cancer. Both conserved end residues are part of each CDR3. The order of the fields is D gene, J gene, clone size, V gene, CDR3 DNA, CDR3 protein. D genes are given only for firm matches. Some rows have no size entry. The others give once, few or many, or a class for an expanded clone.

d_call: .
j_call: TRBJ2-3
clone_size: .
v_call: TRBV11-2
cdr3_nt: TGTGCCAGCAGCTTAGCGGGGCCTGAGGGTACGCAGTATTTT
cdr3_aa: CASSLAGPEGTQYF

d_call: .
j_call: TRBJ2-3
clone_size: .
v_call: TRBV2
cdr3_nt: TGTGCCAGCAGAATCCCGGGGGCTGGAGATACGCAGTATTTT
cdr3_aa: CASRIPGAGDTQYF

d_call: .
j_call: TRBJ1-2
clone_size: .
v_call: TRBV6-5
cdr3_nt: TGTGCCAGCAGTAGGAGCAACTATGGCTACACCTTC
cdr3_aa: CASSRSNYGYTF

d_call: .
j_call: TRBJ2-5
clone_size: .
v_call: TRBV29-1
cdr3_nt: TGCAGCGCGGGACGGTTACAAGAGACCCAGTACTTC
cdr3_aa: CSAGRLQETQYF

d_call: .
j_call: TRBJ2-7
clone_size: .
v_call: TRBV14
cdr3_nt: TGTGCCAGCAGCCAAGATCCGGAGAAACAGTACTTC
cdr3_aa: CASSQDPEKQYF

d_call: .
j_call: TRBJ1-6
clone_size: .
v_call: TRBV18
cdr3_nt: TGTGCCAGCTCACCACGGCGGGTGGATAATTCACCCCTCCACTTT
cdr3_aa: CASSPRRVDNSPLHF

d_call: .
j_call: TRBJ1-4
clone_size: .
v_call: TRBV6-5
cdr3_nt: TGTGCCAGCAAGGGGGGCGCAGGGGAAAAACTGTTTTTT
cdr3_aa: CASKGGAGEKLFF

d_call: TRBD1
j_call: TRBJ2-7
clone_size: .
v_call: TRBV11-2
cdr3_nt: TGTGCCAGCAGCTTGGGGACAGGGGGCCACGAGCAGTACTTC
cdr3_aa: CASSLGTGGHEQYF

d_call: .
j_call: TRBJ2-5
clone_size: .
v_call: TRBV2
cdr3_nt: TGTGCCAGCAGTGCGACGGGGACCACTCAAGAGACCCAGTACTTC
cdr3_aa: CASSATGTTQETQYF

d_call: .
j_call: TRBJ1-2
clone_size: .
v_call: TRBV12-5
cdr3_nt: TGTGCTAGTGGTTTGGTACCGGCCGGCAAGAACTATGGCTACACCTTC
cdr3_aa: CASGLVPAGKNYGYTF

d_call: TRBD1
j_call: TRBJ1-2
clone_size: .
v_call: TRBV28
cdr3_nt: TGTGCCAGCAGTACGGGACAGGAGTACGGCTACACCTTC
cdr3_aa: CASSTGQEYGYTF

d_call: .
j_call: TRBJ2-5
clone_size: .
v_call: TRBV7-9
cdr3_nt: TGTGCCAGCAGCGGCAGAGGTTTGGAGACCCAGTACTTC
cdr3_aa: CASSGRGLETQYF

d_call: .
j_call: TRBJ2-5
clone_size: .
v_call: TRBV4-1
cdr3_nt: TGCGCCAGCATCAGGGCCGGGGAGACCCAGTACTTC
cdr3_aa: CASIRAGETQYF

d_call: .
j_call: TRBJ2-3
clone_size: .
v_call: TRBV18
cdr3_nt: TGTGCCAGCTCACCCACAGATACGCAGTATTTT
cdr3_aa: CASSPTDTQYF

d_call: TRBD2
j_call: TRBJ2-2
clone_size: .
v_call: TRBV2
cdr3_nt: TGTGCCAGCAGTGAACCCAAGGGACTAGCGCCCGGGGAGCTGTTTTTT
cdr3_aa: CASSEPKGLAPGELFF

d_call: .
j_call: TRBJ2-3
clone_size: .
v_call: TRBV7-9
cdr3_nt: TGTGCCAGCAGTTCAACCTTAGATACGCAGTATTTT
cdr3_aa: CASSSTLDTQYF

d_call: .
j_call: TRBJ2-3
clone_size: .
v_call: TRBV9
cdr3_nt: TGTGCCAGCAGCGTAGCTCAGGAGACGCAGTATTTT
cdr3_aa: CASSVAQETQYF

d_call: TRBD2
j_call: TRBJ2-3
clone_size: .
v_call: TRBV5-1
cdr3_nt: TGCGCCAGCAGTCTAGCGGGGAACACCCCGGATACGCAGTATTTT
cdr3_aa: CASSLAGNTPDTQYF

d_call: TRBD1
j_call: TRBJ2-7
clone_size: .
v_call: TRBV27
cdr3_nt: TGTGCCAGCAGTACCGTCCTCACAGGGGACGAGCAGTACTTC
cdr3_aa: CASSTVLTGDEQYF

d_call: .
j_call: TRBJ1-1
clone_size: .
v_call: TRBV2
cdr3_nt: TGTGCCAGCAGGCTAGGCTCCGGGAACACTGAAGCTTTCTTT
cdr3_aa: CASRLGSGNTEAFF

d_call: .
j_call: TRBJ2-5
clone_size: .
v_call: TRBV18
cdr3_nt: TGTGCCAGCTCGTGGGCCAGGCAAGAGACCCAGTACTTC
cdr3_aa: CASSWARQETQYF

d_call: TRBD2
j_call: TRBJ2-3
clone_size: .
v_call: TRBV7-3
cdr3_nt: TGTGCCAGCAGCAGCGGGGGTAGCACAGATACGCAGTATTTT
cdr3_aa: CASSSGGSTDTQYF

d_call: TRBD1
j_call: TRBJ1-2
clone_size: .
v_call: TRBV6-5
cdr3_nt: TGTGCCAGCAGCCCTACAGGGGGGCGGAGCTATGGCTACACCTTC
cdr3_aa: CASSPTGGRSYGYTF

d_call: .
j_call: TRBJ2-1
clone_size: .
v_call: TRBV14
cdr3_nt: TGTGCCAGCAGCCAAGTCTACACAGGTCAGAAGCAGTTCTTC
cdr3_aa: CASSQVYTGQKQFF

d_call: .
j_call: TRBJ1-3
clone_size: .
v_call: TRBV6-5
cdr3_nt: TGTGCCAGCAGTTCCGGACAGCGGAGAAACACCATATATTTT
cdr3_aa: CASSSGQRRNTIYF

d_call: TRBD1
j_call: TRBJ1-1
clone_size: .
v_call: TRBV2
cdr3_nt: TGTGCCAGCAGTGGGAAAACAGGGGGCCGGACTGAAGCTTTCTTT
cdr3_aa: CASSGKTGGRTEAFF

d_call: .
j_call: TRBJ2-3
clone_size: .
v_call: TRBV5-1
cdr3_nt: TGCGCCAGCAGCGCGGGCGGGGGCGAGGGAGATACGCAGTATTTT
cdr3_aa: CASSAGGGEGDTQYF

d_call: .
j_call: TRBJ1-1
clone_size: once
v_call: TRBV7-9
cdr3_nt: TGTGCCAGCAGCTTAGACGGGGTCCCTGAAGCTTTCTTT
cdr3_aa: CASSLDGVPEAFF

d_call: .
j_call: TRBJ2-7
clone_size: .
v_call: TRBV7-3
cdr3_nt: TGTGCCAGCAGCTTAAGCTATGCACCCTCGGGTGAGCAGTACTTC
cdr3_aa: CASSLSYAPSGEQYF

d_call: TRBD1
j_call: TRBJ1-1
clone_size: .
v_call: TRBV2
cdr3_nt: TGTGCCAGCAGCAAGACCGGGACAGGGAACACTGAAGCTTTCTTT
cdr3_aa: CASSKTGTGNTEAFF

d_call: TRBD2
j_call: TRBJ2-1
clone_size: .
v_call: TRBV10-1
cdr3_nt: TGCGCCAGCAGTGAGTCGTCCCTAGCGGCCGCCTACAATGAGCAGTTCTTC
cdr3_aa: CASSESSLAAAYNEQFF

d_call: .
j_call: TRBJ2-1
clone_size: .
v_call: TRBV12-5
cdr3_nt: TGTGCTAGTGGAATGAGGTCAGGCCATGAGCAGTTCTTC
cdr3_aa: CASGMRSGHEQFF

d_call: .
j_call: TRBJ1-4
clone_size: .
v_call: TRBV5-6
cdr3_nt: TGTGCCAGCAGCTTTTTCGCAGGGGATGGACTGTTTTTT
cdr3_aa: CASSFFAGDGLFF

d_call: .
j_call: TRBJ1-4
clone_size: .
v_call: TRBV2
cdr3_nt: TGTGCCAGCAGTTCGCCAGGGAGCGTTAATGAAAAACTGTTTTTT
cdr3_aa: CASSSPGSVNEKLFF

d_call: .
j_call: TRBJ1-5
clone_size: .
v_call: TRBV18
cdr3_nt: TGTGCCAGCTCACCAACCCCGACAGTTAGCAATCAGCCCCAGCATTTT
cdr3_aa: CASSPTPTVSNQPQHF

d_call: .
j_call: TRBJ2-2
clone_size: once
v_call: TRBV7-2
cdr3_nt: TGTGCCAGCAGCTTAGTTCCCGGGGAGCTGTTTTTT
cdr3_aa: CASSLVPGELFF

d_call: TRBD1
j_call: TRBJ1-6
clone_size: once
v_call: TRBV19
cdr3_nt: TGTGCCAGTAGTATCCCCCCGGGACAGGCCTCTAATTCACCCCTCCACTTT
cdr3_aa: CASSIPPGQASNSPLHF

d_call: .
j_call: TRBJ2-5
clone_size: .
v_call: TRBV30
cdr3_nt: TGTGCCTGGAAGCGCGAGACCCAGTACTTC
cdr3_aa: CAWKRETQYF

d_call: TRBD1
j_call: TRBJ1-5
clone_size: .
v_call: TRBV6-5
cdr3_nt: TGTGCCAGCAGCGTCGGACAGGGGAGTCAGCCCCAGCATTTT
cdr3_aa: CASSVGQGSQPQHF

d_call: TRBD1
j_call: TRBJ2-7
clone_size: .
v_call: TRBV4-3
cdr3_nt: TGCGCCAGCAGCCGCACACCGGGACAGGGTGACTACGAGCAGTACTTC
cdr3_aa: CASSRTPGQGDYEQYF

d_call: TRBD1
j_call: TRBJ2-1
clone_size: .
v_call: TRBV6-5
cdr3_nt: TGTGCCAGCAGTTACACGGGACAGGGGAACTACAATGAGCAGTTCTTC
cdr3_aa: CASSYTGQGNYNEQFF

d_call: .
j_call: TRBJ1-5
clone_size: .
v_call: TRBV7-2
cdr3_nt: TGTGCCAGCAGCTTAGGGGATCAGCCCCAGCATTTT
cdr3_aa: CASSLGDQPQHF